This T cell receptor beta chain was retrieved from a study of post-analysis software for immune sequencing data. This clonotype occurred many times. What it recognizes is unknown. V dropped 5 bases and J dropped 2 bases, with 14 bases sitting between them. The CDR3 has 15 residues. The germline V gene has CDR1 SGHDT and CDR2 YYEEEE. TCR beta cDNA libraries included unique molecular identifiers. TCRdb re-derived calls from the PCR reads in MiXCR, one entry per CDR3 protein. The data show more than 500,000 distinct CDR3 sequences, 30% to 40% seen once. Findings and limits, study-wide: Roughly five TRBV segments appeared more often in patients than in controls, and TRBV5-6, TRBV5-1 and TRBV20-1 were among these.

Sample: blood. The gene calls are TRBV5-6 and TRBJ2-4, with D uncertain. This sequence originates from a girl aged 2-17 years with multiple sclerosis. CDR3 amino acids: CASRNWGLPKNIQYF. CDR3 DNA: TGTGCCAGCAGGAACTGGGGTCTGCCCAAAAACATTCAGTACTTC.